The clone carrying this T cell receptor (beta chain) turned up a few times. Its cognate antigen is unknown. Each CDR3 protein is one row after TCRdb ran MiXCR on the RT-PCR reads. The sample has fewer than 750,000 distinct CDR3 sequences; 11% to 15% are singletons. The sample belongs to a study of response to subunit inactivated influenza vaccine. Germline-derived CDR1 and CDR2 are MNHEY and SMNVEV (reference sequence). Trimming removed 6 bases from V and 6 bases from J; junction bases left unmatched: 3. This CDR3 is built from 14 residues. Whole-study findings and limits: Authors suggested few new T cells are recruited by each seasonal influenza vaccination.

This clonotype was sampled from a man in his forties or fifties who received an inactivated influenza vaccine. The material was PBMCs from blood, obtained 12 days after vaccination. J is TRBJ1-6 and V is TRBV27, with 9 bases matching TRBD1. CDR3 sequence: CASRGTGLNSPLHF. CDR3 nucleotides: TGTGCCAGCAGGGGGACAGGGCTTAATTCACCCCTCCACTTT.